The 26 T cell receptor beta chains below come from one sample, sequenced in a study of T cell changes during pregnancy in multiple sclerosis. TCRdb's table, derived via immunoSEQ multiplex PCR, lists solely in-frame clones and lacks some. The profile shows over 60,000 clones, 80% to 90% of them singletons. The material sequenced was peripheral blood, taken in the first trimester of pregnancy. All receptors come from a female donor with multiple sclerosis, enrolled in a pregnancy study.

This clone showed up just once. The chain employs TRBV27 and TRBJ1-2; 9 bases agree with TRBD1. V shed 3 bases and J 7 bases; nucleotides not matched to a gene: 12. Germline assignment: CDR1 MNHEY and CDR2 SMNVEV (reference sequence). This CDR3 is built from 16 residues. CDR3: CASSFGTGTGFSGYTF. CDR3 sequence (DNA): TGTGCCAGCAGTTTTGGTACTGGGACAGGGTTCTCTGGCTACACCTTC.

The chain uses TRBV5-1 and TRBJ2-3; 13 nucleotides align to TRBD2. The CDR3 has 20 residues. Germline trimming cut 3 bases from V and 3 bases from J; bases unmatched to any gene: 16. Germline V lookup: CDR1 SGHRS, CDR2 YFSETQ. The CDR3 reads CASSSTTSGGLKVKTDTQYF. The CDR3 bases are TGCGCCAGCAGCTCTACGACTAGCGGGGGGTTGAAGGTGAAAACAGATACGCAGTATTTT.

The J gene is TRBJ1-5, the V gene TRBV7-9, with a possible D match to TRBD1 (5 bases). CDR1 and CDR2 (germline): SEHNR, FQNEAQ (reference sequence). V gave up 1 base and J gave up 7 bases, with 8 bases separating them. The CDR3 has 13 residues. Written as DNA, the CDR3 is TGTGCCAGCAGCTTAGACAGGATCCAGCCCCAGCATTTT. Protein sequence: CASSLDRIQPQHF.

J is TRBJ2-7 and V is TRBV7-2, with 7 bases that match TRBD2. Germline V lookup: CDR1 SGHTA, CDR2 FQGNSA. Trimming took 1 base from V and 2 from J; bases not matched to a gene: 8. This CDR3 region has 16 residues. The CDR3 DNA is TGTGCCAGCAGCTTAGGGGAGGTGGGAGGGACCTACGAGCAGTACTTC. This gives the protein CASSLGEVGGTYEQYF.

This chain connects TRBV4-3 to TRBJ2-1, with TRBD2 as a possible D gene (5 bases). In germline, CDR1 is LGHNA, CDR2 YSLEER. The ends were cut back, 6 bases at V and 0 bases at J, with 12 bases in the middle. The CDR3 totals 15 residues. The CDR3 DNA follows: TGCGCCAGCAGTCCCGGGGAGAGCTCCTACAATGAGCAGTTCTTC. This codes for CASSPGESSYNEQFF.

The count of this clone is one. The chain links TRBV7-2 to TRBJ2-7, with TRBD2 as a possible D gene (6 bases). CDR1 is SGHTA and CDR2 is FQGNSA in the germline V gene. The CDR3 sequence is 13 residues long. With 1 base removed from V and 3 bases from J, the gap between germline ends came to 7 bases. The CDR3 is CASSLGGVYEQYF. The CDR3 nucleotides read TGTGCCAGCAGCTTAGGGGGGGTCTACGAGCAGTACTTC.

This rearrangement joins TRBV5-4 to TRBJ2-6, with 8 bases lining up with TRBD1. V was clipped by 4 bases and J by 3 bases; unmatched bases: 3. From germline, CDR1 is SGHNT and CDR2 YYREEE (reference sequence). The CDR3 sequence is 15 residues long. The CDR3 DNA reads TGTGCCAGCAGCCCTACAGGGGGTGGGGCCAACGTCCTGACTTTC. Encoded protein: CASSPTGGGANVLTF.

CDR3 nucleotides: TGTGCCAGCAGCGCGACCTGGTCGGGGGAGACCCAGTACTTC. This translates into CASSATWSGETQYF. This chain uses TRBV13 with TRBJ2-5; D is possibly TRBD2 (5 bases). The germline V gene encodes CDR1 PRHDT and CDR2 FYEKMQ (reference sequence). V was cut by 5 bases and J by 5 bases, with 15 bases left in between. The CDR3 totals 14 residues.

In DNA, the CDR3 is TGTGCCAGCAGTGAACTCTGGAACACTGAAGCTTTCTTT. Protein sequence: CASSELWNTEAFF. The genes are TRBV25-1 and TRBJ1-1; D gene unclear. CDR3 length equals 13 residues. V lost 2 bases to trimming and J lost 1 base, with 5 bases between them. Germline assignment: CDR1 MGHDK and CDR2 SYGVNS.

This chain connects TRBV30 to TRBJ1-4, with 10 bases identical to TRBD1. Germline trimming cut 1 base from V and 6 bases from J; bases unmatched to any gene: 2. This CDR3 spans 14 amino acids. The V gene's germline CDR1 is GTSNPN and CDR2 SVGIG (reference sequence). The CDR3 DNA reads TGTGCCTGGAGTGGCGGACAGGGGGATGAAAAACTGTTTTTT. Amino acid sequence: CAWSGGQGDEKLFF.

V usage is TRBV11-3 and J usage is TRBJ2-1; maybe TRBD1 (5 bases). The CDR3 contains 18 residues. Germline V lookup: CDR1 SGHNT, CDR2 YENEEA. Trimming took off 0 bases at V and 4 bases at J, with 19 bases between the two ends. CDR3 sequence: CASSLDQGGTGPYNEQFF. The CDR3 bases are TGTGCCAGCAGCTTAGATCAGGGTGGAACAGGCCCATACAATGAGCAGTTCTTC.

CDR3 in amino acids: CASSIGLAGGSSTDTQYF. The DNA for the CDR3 is TGTGCCAGTAGTATTGGGCTAGCGGGAGGGTCTAGCACAGATACGCAGTATTTT. This chain uses TRBV19 with TRBJ2-3, with 12 bases aligning to TRBD2. CDR1 and CDR2 (germline): LNHDA, SQIVND (reference sequence). The V segment lost 3 bases and the J segment 0 bases; nucleotides outside the gene matches: 7. This CDR3 spans 18 amino acids.

V gene TRBV6-1 combines with J gene TRBJ2-7; perhaps TRBD1 as D (6 bases). This CDR3 region has 14 residues. V was cut by 2 bases and J by 2 bases, with 10 bases left in between. CDR1 is MNHNS and CDR2 is SASEGT in the germline V gene. CDR3 residues: CASSESDSAYEQYF. The CDR3 DNA sequence: TGTGCCAGCAGTGAATCGGACAGTGCCTACGAGCAGTACTTC.

The genes are TRBV10-1 and TRBJ2-7; 9 bases map to TRBD1. V shed 8 bases, J shed 2 bases, and the junction held 7 bases outside the gene matches. The germline V gene encodes CDR1 WNHNN and CDR2 SYGVQD (reference sequence). The CDR3 contains 14 residues. The CDR3 is CASSDRGSPYEQYF. In DNA form, the CDR3 reads TGCGCCAGCTCCGACAGGGGGTCCCCCTACGAGCAGTACTTC.

The chain carries TRBV5-6 and TRBJ2-1; D is perhaps TRBD2 (7 bases). The germline V and J ends were trimmed by 4 bases and 6 bases, with 20 bases remaining between them. There are 16 residues in the CDR3. The germline CDR1 and CDR2 sequences are SGHDT and YYEEEE. The CDR3 region is CASSQKGGQGSNEQFF. Written as DNA, the CDR3 is TGTGCCAGCAGCCAGAAGGGGGGGCAAGGCTCCAATGAGCAGTTCTTC.

As DNA, the CDR3 is TGTGCCAGCAGTTCTAGCGGGAGGACCTACAATGAGCAGTTCTTC. This encodes CASSSSGRTYNEQFF. The chain has TRBV6-6 and TRBJ2-1; TRBD2 agrees at 11 bases. CDR1 and CDR2 (germline): MNHNY, SVGAGI (reference sequence). The CDR3 totals 15 residues. Trimming cost V 4 bases and J 2 bases; bases outside gene matches: 1.

The chain combines TRBV7-2 with TRBJ2-3; the D is unclear. Per the germline V gene, CDR1 is SGHTA and CDR2 is FQGNSA. CDR3 length: 15 residues. With 1 base removed from V and 0 bases from J, the gap between germline ends came to 8 bases. The CDR3 spells CASSLGLLSTDTQYF. The CDR3 DNA is TGTGCCAGCAGCTTAGGACTCCTCAGCACAGATACGCAGTATTTT.

This clone was seen just once. The chain couples TRBV11-2 to TRBJ2-7, with 7 bases aligning to TRBD1. Losses at the gene ends were 6 bases for V and 3 bases for J; bases not matched to a gene: 8. Germline lookup yields CDR1 SGHAT and CDR2 FQNNGV. There are 14 residues in the CDR3. The CDR3 loop reads CASRRQGIDYEQYF. The CDR3 nucleotides read TGTGCCAGCAGGCGACAGGGAATAGACTACGAGCAGTACTTC.

J is TRBJ1-3 and V is TRBV19; D call uncertain. V lost 9 bases to trimming and J lost 4 bases, with 16 bases between them. The CDR3 extends over 14 amino acids. Looked up from germline, CDR1 is LNHDA and CDR2 is SQIVND (reference sequence). CDR3 loop: CASARASSGNTIYF. CDR3 bases: TGTGCCAGCGCGAGGGCCTCCTCGGGAAACACCATATATTTT.

This clone appeared a single time. V is TRBV7-7 and J is TRBJ2-1, with D possibly matching TRBD1 (6 bases). Germline values: CDR1 SSHAT, CDR2 FNYEAQ (reference sequence). The CDR3 has 14 amino acids. The V gene lost 5 bases and the J gene lost 0 bases, with 8 bases spanning the gap. CDR3 in amino acids: CASSPGVSYNEQFF. For the CDR3, the DNA is TGTGCCAGCAGCCCAGGGGTCTCCTACAATGAGCAGTTCTTC.

The chain combines TRBV19 with TRBJ2-4; TRBD1 is a possible D gene (6 bases). The V gene lost 4 bases and the J gene lost 0 bases, with 13 bases spanning the gap. The CDR3 has 16 residues. Germline V gives CDR1 LNHDA, CDR2 SQIVND (reference sequence). CDR3 in amino acids: CASSKGGQLAKNIQYF. In nucleotides, the CDR3 is TGTGCCAGTAGTAAGGGCGGACAGCTAGCCAAAAACATTCAGTACTTC.

This clone was observed a single time. The rearrangement uses TRBV19 and TRBJ1-5; 9 nucleotides match TRBD1. The germline gives CDR1 LNHDA, CDR2 SQIVND (reference sequence). J gave up 5 bases and V 7 bases, and 6 bases lay outside the gene matches. The CDR3 runs 14 residues. The CDR3 is CASTGTGWDQPQHF. CDR3 bases: TGTGCCAGTACCGGGACAGGGTGGGATCAGCCCCAGCATTTT.

The chain has TRBV7-2 and TRBJ1-3; D not certain. The V gene's germline CDR1 is SGHTA and CDR2 FQGNSA. The CDR3 is made up of 15 amino acids. V lost 1 base to trimming and J lost 2 bases, with 9 bases between them. CDR3 region: CASSLEFVAGNTIYF. The CDR3 DNA sequence: TGTGCCAGCAGCTTAGAGTTTGTAGCTGGAAACACCATATATTTT.

The gene calls are TRBV12-5 and TRBJ2-4, with 8 bases fitting TRBD1. The length of the CDR3 is 14 residues. Unmatched junction bases numbered 7, after V lost 1 base and J lost 11 bases. Germline values: CDR1 LGHNT, CDR2 FRNRAP. CDR3 DNA: TGTGCTAGTGGTTTGGGACACGGGACAGGAGTTCAGTACTTC. Its protein product is CASGLGHGTGVQYF.

The rearrangement links TRBV6-1 to TRBJ2-5, with a tentative D call TRBD2 (7 bases). The CDR3 contains 17 residues. Deletions cut 4 bases from V and 2 bases from J, with 20 bases between. In germline, CDR1 is MNHNS, CDR2 SASEGT. The CDR3 DNA reads TGTGCCAGCAGTGGACAGGATCCGGGGGGCCTACAAGAGACCCAGTACTTC. This sequence encodes CASSGQDPGGLQETQYF.

This clone was recorded only once. The chain uses TRBV2 and TRBJ2-1; D is perhaps TRBD2 (6 bases). CDR1 is SNHLY, CDR2 FYNNEI, per germline. With 5 bases removed from V and 9 bases from J, the gap between germline ends came to 17 bases. The CDR3 loop spans 14 amino acids. The CDR3 spells CASSHRDFGPEQFF. The CDR3 nucleotides read TGTGCCAGCAGTCACCGGGACTTTGGCCCTGAGCAGTTCTTC.